Given below is one TCR beta chain in context. Its antigen is still unknown. There are no base qualities to consult, and no much larger clone falls within one base. The immunoSEQ Assay, a bias-controlled multiplex PCR, was used to amplify TCRbeta CDR3 regions from genomic DNA. As for how the authors treated the data: Nucleated cell counts per sample were estimated from amplification of reference gene primers within the assay. To quantify the absolute abundance of each unique TCRbeta CDR3 rearrangement, sequence reads were collapsed and filtered. For each sample, productive Simpson clonality was calculated as the square root of Simpson's diversity index across productive rearrangements. The table comes from immuneACCESS by way of TCRdb, which keeps in-frame sequences with V and J called. Part of the clones is missing from these tables; in studies checked, under half for an unresolved V gene and the rest for unknown reasons. The D gene and trimming were derived from the DNA, and the V and J assignments and clone size from that table. Present in this sample are about 190,000 clones, 65% to 80% of which were seen just once. 9.5% to 15% of the sample lies in the top ten.

This sample was included in a study of blood T cell repertoires in COVID-19 (dated by TCRdb to 2020 to 2022). Study-level background: Samples from collaborators originated in the United States, Italy and Spain and spanned both the acute and convalescent phases of COVID-19. The prospective study material was composed of cDNA or gDNA derived from T cells, B-cell-depleted T cells, or PBMCs. Subjects who had been exposed to COVID-19, were actively infected with it, or had recovered from it provided the deeply sampled blood TCRbeta repertoires that made up the dataset. The repertoires were released in a freely available public database intended as a resource for research on the immune response to SARS-CoV-2. The samples were drawn from two sources: the first 160 participants of the ongoing ImmuneRACE study, and fewer than 1,500 subjects contributed by 6 global collaborators. Sample metadata almost always included a de-identified subject ID, COVID-19 status, age in years and sex. Where available, HLA class I and class II types were taken from metadata supplied by the sample provider and were not determined by assay-based typing. Study-level results and caveats: Clinical and demographic metadata were provided uncurated, with the amount varying by source and participant.

CDR3 length: 17 amino acids, cysteine to phenylalanine. Just the 51-base CDR3 DNA is kept, in frame starting at base 1. Trimming leaves V shorter by 3 bases and J shorter by 1 base, with the junction holding 11 bases beyond the gene matches. CDR1 and CDR2 (KGHSH, LQKENI) derive from the germline V gene. Whole blood was collected in K2EDTA tubes by collaborating institutions according to the institutions' own protocols. For TCRbeta analysis, collaborators shipped samples as frozen whole blood, isolated PBMCs, or DNA extracted from either of those sample types. Material: peripheral blood. The TCR sequence derives from a woman in her forties or fifties with acute or convalescent COVID-19. In this chain, TRBV18 is recombined with TRBJ1-1, and 7 bases in between align with TRBD1. The CDR3 region has the sequence CASSPLGTVEKNTEAFF. The bases are TGTGCCAGCTCACCCCTCGGGACAGTAGAAAAGAACACTGAAGCTTTCTTT.